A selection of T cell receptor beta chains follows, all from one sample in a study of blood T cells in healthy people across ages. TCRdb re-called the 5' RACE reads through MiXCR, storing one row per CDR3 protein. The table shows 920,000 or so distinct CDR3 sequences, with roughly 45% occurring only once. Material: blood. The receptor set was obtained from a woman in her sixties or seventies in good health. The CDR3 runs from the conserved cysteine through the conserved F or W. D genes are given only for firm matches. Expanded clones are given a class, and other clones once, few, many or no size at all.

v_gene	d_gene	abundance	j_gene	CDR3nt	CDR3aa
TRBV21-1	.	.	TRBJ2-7	TGTGCCAGCAGCCGAAAGGCCCCGGGACTAGCGGGACAGGAAGGATGTGATGACGAGCAGTACTTC	CASSRKAPGLAGQEGCDDEQYF
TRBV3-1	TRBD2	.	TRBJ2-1	TGTGCCAGCAGCCCCAATAGCGGGAGCTTCTACAATGAGCAGTTCTTC	CASSPNSGSFYNEQFF
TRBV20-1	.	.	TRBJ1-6	TGCAGTGCTGGGGCAGTCGAAGCCCTCCACTTT	CSAGAVEALHF
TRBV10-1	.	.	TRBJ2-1	TGCGCCAGCAGTGAGTCGATAGGGACTTTAGGTGAGCAGTTCTTC	CASSESIGTLGEQFF
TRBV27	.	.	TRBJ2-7	TGTGCCAGCAGTGTAGATGCCATCGGCTACGAGCAGTACTTC	CASSVDAIGYEQYF
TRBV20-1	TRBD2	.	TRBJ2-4	TGCAGTGCTAGAGAGCCCGAGGGACTAGCGGTTCTCCACCAAAACATTCAGTACTTC	CSAREPEGLAVLHQNIQYF
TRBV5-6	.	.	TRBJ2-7	TGTGCCAGCAGCTTGGCGGGAAGGGCAGCCCCCTACGAGCAGTACTTC	CASSLAGRAAPYEQYF
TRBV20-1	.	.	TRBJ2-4	TGCAGTGCTAGAGACCCTTTAAACATTCAGTACTTC	CSARDPLNIQYF
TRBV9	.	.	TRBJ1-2	TGTGCCAGCGGGGGTTATGGCTACACCTTC	CASGGYGYTF
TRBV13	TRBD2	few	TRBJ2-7	TGTGCCAGCAGCTTAGAACTAGCGGGAGGGGAGCAGTACTTC	CASSLELAGGEQYF
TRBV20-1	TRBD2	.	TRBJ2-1	TGCAGTGCTCAAGGACTAGCGGGATCGGATGAGCAGTTCTTC	CSAQGLAGSDEQFF
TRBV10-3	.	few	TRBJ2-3	TGTGCCATCAGTGGGAATCCCGGGACCGCATCCACAGATACGCAGTATTTT	CAISGNPGTASTDTQYF
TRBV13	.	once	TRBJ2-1	TGTGCCAGCAGACAAGCAGGGCTCGCCTTCGATGAGCAGTTCTTC	CASRQAGLAFDEQFF
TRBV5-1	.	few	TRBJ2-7	TGCGCCAGCAGCTATCTACAGGGATCCTACGAGCAGTACTTC	CASSYLQGSYEQYF
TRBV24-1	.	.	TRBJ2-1	TGTGCCACCAGTGATTTCAAGCGGAGCAATGAGCAGTTCTTC	CATSDFKRSNEQFF
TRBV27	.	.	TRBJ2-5	TGTGCCAGCTCAGCACAGGTTCAAGAGACCCAGTACTTC	CASSAQVQETQYF
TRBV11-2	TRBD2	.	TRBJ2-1	TGTGCCAGCAGCTTTCAACTAGCGGGAGGGAGTGGTGAGCAGTTCTTC	CASSFQLAGGSGEQFF